What follows are 2 T cell receptor beta chains derived from one specimen sequenced in a study of shared clonotypes between healthy human individuals. Method: immunoSEQ multiplex PCR; TCRdb's copy keeps in-frame clones and lacks some. The sample lists some 650,000 clones, around 97% occurring once. The sequenced material came from naive CD4+ T cells sorted from blood. Subset here: CD45RA+ positively selected. The origin of the receptors is a woman aged 30 to 39 in good health.

The chain couples TRBV9 to TRBJ2-1; 9 positions match TRBD1. The CDR3 sequence is 15 residues long. The junction had 8 bases not matched to a gene; V was cut back by 3 bases and J by 7 bases. Germline V gene data show CDR1 as SGDLS and CDR2 as YYNGEE. The CDR3: CASSATAGTGNEQFF. For the CDR3, the DNA is TGTGCCAGCAGCGCAACGGCCGGGACAGGGAATGAGCAGTTCTTC.

This chain connects TRBV4-1 to TRBJ2-1; TRBD1 aligns across 8 bases. The CDR3 has 14 amino acids. Germline V gene lookup returns CDR1 MGHRA and CDR2 YSYEKL. V was pared by 0 bases and J by 8 bases, with 3 bases of the junction left unmatched. CDR3 nucleotides: TGCGCCAGCAGCCAAGACAGGGGGCGCGATGAGCAGTTCTTC. It translates to CASSQDRGRDEQFF.